The source of this T cell receptor beta chain is a study of blood T cell repertoires in COVID-19. For the study at large: From the United States, Italy and Spain came samples of acute and convalescent COVID-19. In each case, the material was cDNA or gDNA derived from T cells, B-cell-depleted T cells, or PBMCs.

This clone has just a few counts. Original methodology: Reference gene primer amplification gave estimated nucleated cell counts. Using immunoSEQ multiplex PCR, the repertoire was profiled, and TCRdb retains in-frame clones only, with some absent. V, J and clone size are taken as reported in that table, and D and trimming were inferred from the DNA itself. The sample consists of 90,000 or so clones, about 87% of them appearing once. The CDR3 totals 14 residues. From germline, CDR1 is SGDLS and CDR2 YYNGEE. The V end was cut by 0 bases, the J end by 3 bases, with 7 bases between. The chain couples TRBV9 to TRBJ1-3; D remains unclear. The sample comprised peripheral blood. The sequence was obtained from a man between 60 and 75 years old with acute or convalescent COVID-19. The CDR3 protein is CASSVAEIGNTIYF. For the CDR3, the DNA is TGTGCCAGCAGCGTAGCAGAAATTGGAAACACCATATATTTT.